The 30 T cell receptor beta chains presented below share a single source sample, sequenced in a study of cytomegalovirus exposure and HLA in healthy donors. The study ran its PCR with 60 Vbeta and 13 Jbeta primers. Assay: immunoSEQ multiplex PCR; the TCRdb copy retains only in-frame clones and omits some. The data include fewer than 45,000 clones; the top ten clones carry about 1.8%. Sequencing was performed on PBMCs. Every receptor here comes from a woman in her 30s in good health and CMV-seronegative.

V gene TRBV13 combines with J gene TRBJ2-3; weak D call: TRBD2 (5 bases). V gave up 2 bases and J gave up 0 bases, with 18 bases separating them. CDR1 and CDR2 from the germline V gene are PRHDT and FYEKMQ (reference sequence). The CDR3 contains 18 residues. The CDR3 protein is CASSLTAGPIGSTDTQYF. The CDR3 coding sequence is TGTGCCAGCAGCTTAACCGCGGGTCCCATAGGTAGCACAGATACGCAGTATTTT.

This chain uses TRBV5-5 with TRBJ1-2; D gene unclear. V lost 4 bases and J lost 4, with 17 bases in between. CDR3 length: 15 amino acids. Looked up from germline, CDR1 is SGHKS and CDR2 is YYEKEE (reference sequence). CDR3 residues: CASSAMVASTYGYTF. Here the CDR3 DNA reads TGTGCCAGCAGCGCCATGGTGGCCAGTACCTATGGCTACACCTTC.

The chain has TRBV5-1 and TRBJ1-1, with D perhaps matching TRBD1 (5 bases). CDR1 is SGHRS and CDR2 is YFSETQ in the germline V gene. V lost 6 bases to trimming and J lost 4 bases, with 16 bases between them. This CDR3 region has 14 residues. In DNA form, the CDR3 reads TGCGCCAGCACACAGGAGCCGTTCGCCACTGAAGCTTTCTTT. It codes for CASTQEPFATEAFF.

The V gene is TRBV7-9, the J gene TRBJ2-3, with a possible D match to TRBD1 (7 bases). Trimming cost V 11 bases and J 3 bases, with 12 bases left between them. The germline V gene has CDR1 SEHNR and CDR2 FQNEAQ (reference sequence). There are 12 residues in the CDR3. The CDR3 nucleotides read TGTGCCCCAGGGGGGATTACAGATACGCAGTATTTT. Translated: CAPGGITDTQYF.

The chain couples TRBV30 to TRBJ2-1; D gene uncertain. The CDR3 totals 13 residues. The V and J ends lost 5 bases and 0 bases respectively, with 8 bases between them. Germline CDR1 GTSNPN, CDR2 SVGIG (reference sequence). The CDR3 sequence is CAWGVGSYNEQFF. CDR3 bases: TGTGCCTGGGGAGTTGGCTCCTACAATGAGCAGTTCTTC.

The V and J genes are TRBV6-5 and TRBJ1-6; D call uncertain. The CDR3 is 13 residues long. V lost 6 bases to trimming and J lost 1 base, with 4 bases between them. Per germline, CDR1 MNHEY and CDR2 SVGAGI. The chain's CDR3 is CASRLSYNSPLHF. The CDR3 nucleotides are TGTGCCAGCAGACTATCCTATAATTCACCCCTCCACTTT.

The chain couples TRBV6-1 to TRBJ2-1; D not resolved. Germline CDR1 reads MNHNS; CDR2 reads SASEGT. CDR3 size: 15 residues. Trimming pared 7 bases from V and 0 bases from J, leaving 13 bases between. The CDR3 region is CASNVASPSYNEQFF. The CDR3 DNA sequence: TGTGCCAGCAACGTGGCTAGTCCCTCCTACAATGAGCAGTTCTTC.

The chain combines TRBV30 with TRBJ1-5; no definite D call. CDR3 size: 13 residues. In germline, CDR1 is GTSNPN, CDR2 SVGIG (reference sequence). Trimming shortened V by 2 bases and J by 5 bases, and 10 bases separated the two germline ends. The CDR3 nucleotides are TGTGCCTGGAGTCGGGAGGGCCATCAGCCCCAGCATTTT. Translated, it gives CAWSREGHQPQHF.

V usage is TRBV18 and J usage is TRBJ1-1; D possibly corresponds to TRBD1 (5 bases). The CDR3 loop spans 15 amino acids. CDR1 is KGHSH, CDR2 LQKENI, per germline. V lost 0 bases and J lost 0, with 8 bases in between. CDR3 residues: CASSPPLGLNTEAFF. In DNA, the CDR3 is TGTGCCAGCTCACCACCTCTGGGGCTGAACACTGAAGCTTTCTTT.

This chain links TRBV4-1 with TRBJ1-1; 7 positions match TRBD1. Germline CDR1 MGHRA, CDR2 YSYEKL. The ends lost 1 base at V and 6 bases at J; junction bases unmatched: 8. The CDR3 loop spans 15 amino acids. CDR3 sequence: CASSQVYRGSPEAFF. The CDR3 DNA reads TGCGCCAGCAGCCAAGTGTACAGGGGTAGCCCTGAAGCTTTCTTT.

The J gene is TRBJ1-4, the V gene TRBV5-1; D is undetermined. The V gene's germline CDR1 is SGHRS and CDR2 YFSETQ. There are 15 residues in the CDR3. With 4 bases removed from V and 7 bases from J, the gap between germline ends came to 17 bases. In DNA, the CDR3 is TGCGCCAGCAGCCAGCAGCGGGGTCTTGGTGAAAAACTGTTTTTT. Translating it yields CASSQQRGLGEKLFF.

Frequency places this clone as medium-sized. The rearrangement uses TRBV5-1 and TRBJ2-3; 8 bases align to TRBD1. Germline V lookup: CDR1 SGHRS, CDR2 YFSETQ. V lost 0 bases and J lost 1; bases outside the gene matches: 1. The CDR3 runs 15 residues. The chain's CDR3 is CASSLEGQGTDTQYF. The CDR3 DNA reads as TGCGCCAGCAGCTTGGAGGGACAGGGCACAGATACGCAGTATTTT.

This chain joins TRBV25-1 and TRBJ2-1; 11 bases fit TRBD1. The CDR3 consists of 15 residues. Germline V gives CDR1 MGHDK, CDR2 SYGVNS. Trimming took 3 bases from V and 5 from J; bases not matched to a gene: 3. The chain's CDR3 is CASSEPGQGDNEQFF. CDR3 nucleotide sequence: TGTGCCAGCAGTGAGCCGGGACAGGGGGACAATGAGCAGTTCTTC. The full variable domain, in which reference TRBV25-1 and TRBJ2-1 provide the parts outside the CDR3, is EADIYQTPRYLVIGTGKKITLECSQTMGHDKMYWYQQDPGMELHLIHYSYGVNSTEKGDLSSESTVSRIRTEHFPLTLESARPSHTSQYLCASSEPGQGDNEQFFGPGTRLTVL.

The chain combines TRBV7-2 with TRBJ2-7; 8 nucleotides agree with TRBD1. Germline-derived CDR1 and CDR2 are SGHTA and FQGNSA. V gave up 0 bases and J gave up 3 bases; unmatched junction bases: 4. The CDR3 sequence is 15 residues long. The CDR3 reads CASSLAGQEVYEQYF. Written as DNA, the CDR3 is TGTGCCAGCAGCTTAGCGGGACAGGAGGTCTACGAGCAGTACTTC.

V is TRBV7-2 and J is TRBJ1-1; tentatively, D is TRBD1 (6 bases). The V gene's germline CDR1 is SGHTA and CDR2 FQGNSA. V was pared by 5 bases and J by 6 bases, with 16 bases between. The CDR3 sequence is 14 residues long. The CDR3: CASSLPGAGAEAFF. DNA for the CDR3: TGTGCCAGCAGCCTACCAGGGGCTGGGGCTGAAGCTTTCTTT.

The chain is built from TRBV6-1 and TRBJ1-1; D uncertain. CDR3 length: 14 amino acids. Germline-derived CDR1 and CDR2 are MNHNS and SASEGT. V lost 4 bases, J lost 0 bases, and 9 bases lay in between. Here the CDR3 DNA reads TGTGCCAGCAGTGTCGAGTCCGTGAACACTGAAGCTTTCTTT. Amino acid sequence: CASSVESVNTEAFF.

The chain couples TRBV28 to TRBJ1-4; D not certain. Trimming shortened V by 7 bases and J by 1 base, and 13 bases separated the two germline ends. From germline, CDR1 is MDHEN and CDR2 SYDVKM. CDR3 length: 15 residues. The CDR3 here is CASIQTRLTNEKLFF. The CDR3 nucleotides read TGTGCCAGCATCCAGACTCGACTAACTAATGAAAAACTGTTTTTT. Looking up the rest from reference TRBV28 and TRBJ1-4 gives the full variable domain: DVKVTQSSRYLVKRTGEKVFLECVQDMDHENMFWYRQDPGLGLRLIYFSYDVKMKEKGDIPEGYSVSREKKERFSLILESASTNQTSMYLCASIQTRLTNEKLFFGSGTQLSVL.

The rearrangement links TRBV13 to TRBJ1-5, with D unclear. This CDR3 is 15 amino acids long. CDR1 PRHDT and CDR2 FYEKMQ come from the germline V gene (reference sequence). V was clipped by 5 bases and J by 2 bases, with 13 bases between them. The CDR3 nucleotides read TGTGCCAGCAGCCAGTCAGAGGAGCGCAATCAGCCCCAGCATTTT. It encodes CASSQSEERNQPQHF.

The chain joins TRBV7-9 to TRBJ2-7, with D possibly matching TRBD1 (5 bases). V lost 1 base to trimming and J lost 7 bases, with 14 bases between them. This CDR3 is 14 amino acids long. Germline V gene lookup returns CDR1 SEHNR and CDR2 FQNEAQ (reference sequence). CDR3 nucleotide sequence: TGTGCCAGCAGCTTAGAATTACCAGGGTGGGAGCAGTACTTC. It translates to CASSLELPGWEQYF.

The V call is TRBV6-5, the J call TRBJ1-2, with D perhaps matching TRBD1 (6 bases). The V end lost 0 bases, the J end lost 8 bases, and 16 bases lay between the germline ends. This CDR3 has 15 residues. Germline-derived CDR1 and CDR2 are MNHEY and SVGAGI. The DNA of the CDR3 is TGTGCCAGCAGTTACTCGGGGGCGTACGCGATGGGCTACACCTTC. This codes for CASSYSGAYAMGYTF.

This chain joins TRBV14 and TRBJ2-7; D is perhaps TRBD1 (6 bases). The CDR3 consists of 11 residues. V lost 5 bases and J lost 4, with 6 bases in between. Germline V gives CDR1 SGHDN, CDR2 FVKESK. The CDR3, as DNA: TGTGCCAGCAGCACAGGGTACGAGCAGTACTTC. It specifies CASSTGYEQYF.

V is TRBV20-1 and J is TRBJ2-1; no definite D call. Trimming took off 3 bases at V and 8 bases at J, with 8 bases between the two ends. The CDR3 runs to 11 residues. The germline CDR1 and CDR2 sequences are DFQATT and SNEGSKA (reference sequence). CDR3 in DNA: TGCAGTGCTAGGTCAGTGGATGAGCAGTTCTTC. Translation: CSARSVDEQFF.

V gene TRBV29-1 combines with J gene TRBJ2-5, with D uncertain. The CDR3 totals 12 residues. Germline V CDR1 and CDR2: SQVTM, ANQGSEA. Deletions cut 7 bases from V and 3 bases from J, with 12 bases between. CDR3 nucleotides: TGCAGCGCCCAAGACAACGAAGAGACCCAGTACTTC. Its translation: CSAQDNEETQYF.

Note on this clone: One end of the junction fails to match germline, which may point to a read error. The chain uses TRBV4-3 and TRBJ1-1; no clear D gene. CDR1 and CDR2 from the germline V gene are LGHNA and YSLEER. The CDR3 spans 15 residues. The CDR3 DNA reads as TGCGCCACCCGAAGTATGGCGGATTTGAACACTGAAGATTTCTTT. It encodes CATRSMADLNTEDFF.

The rearrangement links TRBV4-1 to TRBJ2-1; 8 bases fit TRBD2. The CDR3 has 13 amino acids. From germline, CDR1 is MGHRA and CDR2 YSYEKL. The V and J ends lost 3 bases and 7 bases, in that order; junction bases with no gene match: 2. CDR3 sequence (DNA): TGCGCCAGCAGCCACCGGGGGGGGAATGAGCAGTTCTTC. As protein: CASSHRGGNEQFF.

V is TRBV4-2 and J is TRBJ2-6, with D hard to call. The CDR3 runs to 14 residues. Germline assignment: CDR1 LGHNA and CDR2 YNFKEQ. The germline V and J ends were trimmed by 0 bases and 4 bases, with 4 bases remaining between them. CDR3 sequence: CASSQDGGANVLTF. The CDR3 DNA reads as TGTGCCAGCAGCCAAGATGGCGGGGCCAACGTCCTGACTTTC.

The rearrangement links TRBV11-2 to TRBJ1-1; D is unresolved. V was trimmed by 1 base and J by 4 bases, leaving 7 bases between them. The CDR3 extends over 13 amino acids. Germline CDR1 reads SGHAT; CDR2 reads FQNNGV. The CDR3 DNA follows: TGTGCCAGCAGCTTAGTTGGAGTCACTGAAGCTTTCTTT. Amino acid sequence: CASSLVGVTEAFF.

This chain connects TRBV18 to TRBJ2-7; TRBD2 agrees at 7 bases. V dropped 1 base and J dropped 7; count of bases not matched to a gene: 4. The CDR3 has 13 amino acids. The V gene's germline CDR1 is KGHSH and CDR2 LQKENI. The CDR3 nucleotides are TGTGCCAGCTCACCACTGGTAGCGGGTGAGCAGTACTTC. Translation: CASSPLVAGEQYF.

V is TRBV29-1 and J is TRBJ2-1, with TRBD2 as a possible D gene (6 bases). The germline V gene encodes CDR1 SQVTM and CDR2 ANQGSEA. This CDR3 region has 13 residues. V was shortened by 4 bases and J by 3 bases, with 10 bases between the two germline ends. The CDR3 DNA reads as TGCAGCGTTGTTACCGGGAGCTACAATGAGCAGTTCTTC. Its protein is CSVVTGSYNEQFF.

The genes are TRBV7-8 and TRBJ1-1; tentative D call: TRBD1 (6 bases). Germline loops: CDR1 SGHVS, CDR2 FQNEAQ. The CDR3 runs to 16 residues. Trimming left V 5 bases short and J 4 bases short, with 20 bases between. Here the CDR3 DNA reads TGTGCCAGCAGCCCGAGCGGTCAGGGGTTTCGCACTGAAGCTTTCTTT. This codes for CASSPSGQGFRTEAFF.